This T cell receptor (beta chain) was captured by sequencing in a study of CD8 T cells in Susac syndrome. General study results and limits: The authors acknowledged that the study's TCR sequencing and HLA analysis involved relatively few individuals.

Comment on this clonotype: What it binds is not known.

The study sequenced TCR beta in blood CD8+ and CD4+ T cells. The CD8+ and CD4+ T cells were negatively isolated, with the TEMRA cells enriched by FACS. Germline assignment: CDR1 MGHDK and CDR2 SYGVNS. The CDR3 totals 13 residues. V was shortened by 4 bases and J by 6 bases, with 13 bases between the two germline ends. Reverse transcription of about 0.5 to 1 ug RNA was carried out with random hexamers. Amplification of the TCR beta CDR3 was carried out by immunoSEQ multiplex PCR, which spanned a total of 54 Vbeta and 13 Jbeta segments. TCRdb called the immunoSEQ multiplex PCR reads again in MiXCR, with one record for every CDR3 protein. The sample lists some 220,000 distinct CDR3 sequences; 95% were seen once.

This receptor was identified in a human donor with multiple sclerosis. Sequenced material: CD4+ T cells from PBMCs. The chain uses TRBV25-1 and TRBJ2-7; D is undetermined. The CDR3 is CASSGRSVAEQYF. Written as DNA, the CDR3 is TGTGCCAGCAGTGGGCGGTCCGTGGCCGAGCAGTACTTC.